The clone carrying this T cell receptor (beta chain) appeared a few times. Its cognate antigen is unknown. This specimen belongs to a study of early T cells in non-severe SARS-CoV-2 infection. Study results and limitations: Sequences matched to VDJdb favored anti-spike CD8 responses, while private and CD4 specificities were missed.

Via MiXCR, TCRdb re-called the 5' RACE reads, giving one row per CDR3 protein. The data contain some 26,000 distinct CDR3 sequences, about 4% of them seen just once; the ten biggest clones take up around 4.2%. The V segment lost 4 bases and the J segment 0 bases; nucleotides outside the gene matches: 7. CDR3 size: 15 residues. Germline CDR1 is SQVTM and CDR2 is ANQGSEA. The sequenced sample consisted of whole blood. This TCR was sampled from an adult who was a healthcare worker with PCR-confirmed SARS-CoV-2 infection or an uninfected control (not recorded which). V is TRBV29-1 and J is TRBJ2-7; 9 nucleotides match TRBD2. CDR3 amino acids: CSVVRGSGSSYEQYF. As DNA, the CDR3 is TGCAGCGTTGTCCGGGGTAGCGGGAGCTCCTACGAGCAGTACTTC.